Below are 31 T cell receptor beta chains sequenced from a single sample in a study of Ad26.COV2.S vaccination and SARS-CoV-2 variants. Profiled with immunoSEQ multiplex PCR; TCRdb holds only in-frame clones, not every one. Found here are around 450,000 clones, around nine tenths of them singletons; the top ten hold approximately 4%. Regarding treatment: 15 to 20 received Ad26.COV2.S at low or high dose, single or two shots; several received placebo; per-sample allocation not given. Collection of the samples took place on day 63 after the first injection of vaccine or placebo. The specimen comprised peripheral blood, sampled in a trial of Ad26.COV2.S vaccine versus placebo. These receptors came from a person between 18 and 65 years old who received the Ad26.COV2.S COVID-19 vaccine or a placebo.

CDR3 nucleotides: TGTGCCAGCAGCAGAAGGGACCTGGGGAAAGAGACCCAGTACTTC. Its protein is CASSRRDLGKETQYF. This chain links TRBV7-8 with TRBJ2-5; D is tentatively TRBD1 or TRBD2 (5 bases each). Trimming shortened V by 5 bases and J by 3 bases, and 16 bases separated the two germline ends. Germline V gene sequence: CDR1 SGHVS, CDR2 FQNEAQ. The CDR3 runs to 15 residues.

This sequence joins TRBV6-9 and TRBJ2-3, with a weak D call TRBD1 (6 bases). CDR1 is MNHGY, CDR2 SVAAGI, per germline. Trimming took 6 bases from V and 6 from J, leaving 7 bases between them. The CDR3 sequence is 11 residues long. In DNA form, the CDR3 reads TGTGCCAGCAGAACAGGGGATACGCAGTATTTT. This codes for CASRTGDTQYF.

This sequence joins TRBV12-3 or TRBV12-4 and TRBJ1-1; D gene uncertain. Trimming stripped 2 bases from V and 6 bases from J, with 10 bases between. The CDR3 covers 13 residues. CDR3 sequence reads: CASSLFNAAEAFF. The CDR3 DNA sequence: TGTGCCAGCAGTTTATTCAATGCCGCTGAAGCTTTCTTT.

V and J are TRBV28 and TRBJ1-2; 9 bases match TRBD1. Germline V gene data show CDR1 as MDHEN and CDR2 as SYDVKM. With V trimmed by 5 bases and J by 0 bases, 4 bases remained unmatched. The CDR3 covers 15 residues. This CDR3 is CASSPRTGANYGYTF. The CDR3 DNA follows: TGTGCCAGCAGTCCTAGGACAGGGGCTAACTATGGCTACACCTTC.

The chain combines TRBV7-8 with TRBJ1-5; 8 bases fit TRBD1. The V gene end was trimmed by 5 bases and the J gene end by 0 bases; junction bases not matched to a gene: 9. CDR3 size: 17 residues. CDR1 and CDR2 (germline): SGHVS, FQNEAQ. The CDR3 DNA follows: TGTGCCAGCAGCCTGGGACAGGTCTCATATAGCAATCAGCCCCAGCATTTT. This encodes CASSLGQVSYSNQPQHF.

The chain couples TRBV4-3 to TRBJ2-2; 8 positions agree with TRBD1. J was trimmed by 5 bases and V by 2 bases; bases with no gene match: 7. The CDR3 is made up of 16 amino acids. From germline, CDR1 is LGHNA and CDR2 YSLEER. Here the CDR3 reads CASSQPTGAGTGELFF. CDR3 nucleotide sequence: TGCGCCAGCAGCCAACCGACAGGGGCGGGAACCGGGGAGCTGTTTTTT.

This clone was picked up one time. The rearrangement uses TRBV4-3 and TRBJ1-5; 7 positions agree with TRBD1. Trimming removed 3 bases from V and 7 bases from J; junction bases left unmatched: 6. CDR3 length: 14 amino acids. Germline lookup yields CDR1 LGHNA and CDR2 YSLEER. Here the CDR3 DNA reads TGCGCCAGCAGCCAGCACACAGGGGCCCAGCCCCAGCATTTT. Its translation: CASSQHTGAQPQHF.

As concerns this clone: In the same sample, other DNA sequences code for this CDR3. The chain joins TRBV7-9 to TRBJ1-5; D gene uncertain. V lost 2 bases, J lost 4 bases, and 6 bases lay in between. CDR3 size: 13 residues. Looked up from germline, CDR1 is SEHNR and CDR2 is FQNEAQ (reference sequence). The CDR3 spells CASSLTGNQPQHF. Here the CDR3 DNA reads TGTGCCAGCAGCTTAACGGGGAATCAGCCCCAGCATTTT.

The chain is built from TRBV28 and TRBJ2-7; D is unresolved. Deletions cut 6 bases from V and 1 base from J, with 13 bases between. Germline V CDR1 and CDR2: MDHEN, SYDVKM. This CDR3 has 14 amino acids. This CDR3 is CASRVREDSYEQYF. In DNA, the CDR3 is TGTGCCAGCAGAGTACGAGAGGATTCCTACGAGCAGTACTTC.

This clone appeared a few times. The V gene is TRBV7-9, the J gene TRBJ2-7; 7 positions match TRBD2. The CDR3 contains 13 residues. Germline-derived CDR1 and CDR2 are SEHNR and FQNEAQ (reference sequence). V lost 6 bases to trimming and J lost 6 bases; unmatched junction nucleotides: 8. The CDR3 loop is CASRFPGLSEQYF. For the CDR3, the DNA is TGTGCCAGCAGATTCCCGGGACTATCCGAGCAGTACTTC.

This chain joins TRBV7-9 and TRBJ2-3; 7 bases match TRBD1. Per the germline V gene, CDR1 is SEHNR and CDR2 is FQNEAQ (reference sequence). The length of the CDR3 is 15 residues. Germline trimming cut 5 bases from V and 0 bases from J; bases unmatched to any gene: 5. The CDR3 sequence: CASSQDRASTDTQYF. The CDR3 nucleotides are TGTGCCAGCAGCCAAGACAGGGCGAGCACAGATACGCAGTATTTT.

The genes are TRBV28 and TRBJ2-3; D is ambiguous. CDR1 and CDR2 (germline): MDHEN, SYDVKM. The CDR3 consists of 14 residues. V was cut by 3 bases and J by 2 bases, with 9 bases left in between. CDR3 in DNA: TGTGCCAGCAGTTTCGGGCAGATCACAGATACGCAGTATTTT. Translating gives CASSFGQITDTQYF. The variable domain in full, with the rest retrieved from reference TRBV28 and TRBJ2-3, is DVKVTQSSRYLVKRTGEKVFLECVQDMDHENMFWYRQDPGLGLRLIYFSYDVKMKEKGDIPEGYSVSREKKERFSLILESASTNQTSMYLCASSFGQITDTQYFGPGTRLTVL.

J is TRBJ1-1 and V is TRBV19; 9 bases are shared with TRBD1. Looked up from germline, CDR1 is LNHDA and CDR2 is SQIVND (reference sequence). The V gene end was trimmed by 4 bases and the J gene end by 0 bases; junction bases not matched to a gene: 6. The CDR3 is 16 residues long. As DNA, the CDR3 is TGTGCCAGTAGTACCGGGACAGGGCGAATGAACACTGAAGCTTTCTTT. Translation gives CASSTGTGRMNTEAFF.

This chain links TRBV11-2 with TRBJ1-4, with D perhaps TRBD1 (6 bases). Looked up from germline, CDR1 is SGHAT and CDR2 is FQNNGV. The CDR3 has 14 amino acids. V dropped 1 base and J dropped 8 bases, with 11 bases sitting between them. CDR3 protein: CASSLAFQGEKLFF. The CDR3 nucleotides are TGTGCCAGCAGCTTAGCATTTCAGGGGGAAAAACTGTTTTTT. The whole variable domain, remainder taken from reference TRBV11-2 and TRBJ1-4, is EAGVAQSPRYKIIEKRQSVAFWCNPISGHATLYWYQQILGQGPKLLIQFQNNGVVDDSQLPKDRFSAERLKGVDSTLKIQPAKLEDSAVYLCASSLAFQGEKLFFGSGTQLSVL.

This sequence joins TRBV11-2 and TRBJ2-5; 8 bases align to TRBD1. The CDR3 extends over 12 amino acids. Germline-derived CDR1 and CDR2 are SGHAT and FQNNGV. V trimming: 6 bases; J trimming: 5 bases; junction bases outside the gene matches: 2. CDR3 protein: CASRTGVETQYF. In DNA, the CDR3 is TGTGCCAGCAGGACAGGGGTGGAGACCCAGTACTTC.

J is TRBJ2-7 and V is TRBV28, with D tentatively TRBD1 (6 bases). This CDR3 region has 13 residues. The V gene's germline CDR1 is MDHEN and CDR2 SYDVKM. Between the trimmed V and J ends, which lost 5 bases and 3 bases, there was a span of 11 bases. CDR3 sequence: CASSQGFVYEQYF. CDR3 sequence (DNA): TGTGCCAGCAGTCAGGGGTTCGTCTACGAGCAGTACTTC.

The chain couples TRBV3-1 (or the pseudogene TRBV3-2) to TRBJ2-7; 8 bases match TRBD2. CDR1 and CDR2 (germline): LGHDT, YNNKEL (reference sequence). V lost 7 bases to trimming and J lost 5 bases; unmatched junction nucleotides: 7. The CDR3 runs 13 residues. The CDR3 sequence: CASTSGGRHEQYF. The DNA of the CDR3 is TGTGCCAGCACTTCGGGGGGGCGCCACGAGCAGTACTTC.

The chain carries TRBV6-6 and TRBJ2-2, with D possibly TRBD2 on 5 matching bases. Trimming stripped 5 bases from V and 3 bases from J, with 19 bases between. From germline, CDR1 is MNHNY and CDR2 SVGAGI (reference sequence). The CDR3 contains 17 residues. This CDR3 reads CASSPGVIRHHTGELFF. CDR3 bases: TGTGCCAGCAGTCCCGGGGTGATTCGACACCACACCGGGGAGCTGTTTTTT.

CDR3 in amino acids: CASSEMGDTQYF. For the CDR3, the DNA is TGCGCCAGCAGTGAGATGGGGGATACGCAGTATTTT. This rearrangement joins TRBV10-1 to TRBJ2-3, with D hard to call. The CDR3 extends over 12 amino acids. V lost 2 bases and J lost 6, with 6 bases in between. The germline CDR1 and CDR2 sequences are WNHNN and SYGVQD (reference sequence).

The J gene is TRBJ2-7, the V gene TRBV9; 8 bases map to TRBD1. Germline V CDR1 and CDR2: SGDLS, YYNGEE. V dropped 3 bases and J dropped 5; count of bases not matched to a gene: 10. This CDR3 spans 15 amino acids. The CDR3 spells CASSDGQGWMDEQYF. CDR3 DNA sequence: TGTGCCAGCAGCGACGGACAGGGTTGGATGGACGAGCAGTACTTC.

The chain carries TRBV21-1 and TRBJ1-3; TRBD1 reflects the table's D call only, with no check against the DNA. TRBV21-1 is a listed pseudogene. CDR3 length: 14 amino acids. Here the CDR3 DNA reads TGTGCCAGCAGCCGAAAGGGGGCCGGAAACACCATATATTTT. As protein: CASSRKGAGNTIYF.

The J gene is TRBJ2-3, the V gene TRBV30; no reliable D call. Looked up from germline, CDR1 is GTSNPN and CDR2 is SVGIG (reference sequence). This CDR3 spans 10 amino acids. Deletions cut 6 bases from V and 3 bases from J, with 4 bases between. CDR3 sequence (DNA): TGTGCCTGTACGACAGATACGCAGTATTTT. Translated: CACTTDTQYF.

The genes are TRBV28 and TRBJ1-1, with D possibly being TRBD1 (6 bases). The CDR3 sequence is 14 residues long. V was pared by 8 bases and J by 5 bases, with 18 bases between. The V gene's germline CDR1 is MDHEN and CDR2 SYDVKM. Here the CDR3 reads CASGGDSGDTEAFF. CDR3 nucleotide sequence: TGTGCCAGCGGGGGGGACTCAGGGGATACTGAAGCTTTCTTT.

The V gene is TRBV1, the J gene TRBJ1-6; the D call in the table, TRBD1, was not verified against the DNA. TRBV1 is annotated as a pseudogene. The CDR3 runs to 20 residues. The CDR3 nucleotides read TGCACCAGCAGCCTCCACGCCCTGGTTGACAGCAACGCGGTTAATTCACCCCTCCACTTT. The encoded protein is CTSSLHALVDSNAVNSPLHF.

The genes are TRBV4-1 and TRBJ1-3, with TRBD1 as a possible D gene (6 bases). The CDR3 loop spans 17 amino acids. V was clipped by 2 bases and J by 0 bases, with 14 bases between them. Germline CDR1 MGHRA, CDR2 YSYEKL. The CDR3 nucleotides read TGCGCCAGCAGCCAAAGGACAGCCCTGAGCTCTGGAAACACCATATATTTT. It codes for CASSQRTALSSGNTIYF.

J is TRBJ2-6 and V is TRBV29-1; unclear D gene. Trimming stripped 4 bases from V and 2 bases from J, with 6 bases between. There are 13 residues in the CDR3. Germline V CDR1 and CDR2: SQVTM, ANQGSEA. In nucleotides, the CDR3 is TGCAGCGTTGGTATGACTGGGGCCAACGTCCTGACTTTC. Amino acid sequence: CSVGMTGANVLTF.

The chain is built from TRBV27 and TRBJ2-2; possible D gene TRBD1, 6 bases. Deletions cut 7 bases from V and 7 bases from J, with 19 bases between. Per the germline V gene, CDR1 is MNHEY and CDR2 is SMNVEV (reference sequence). This CDR3 is built from 15 residues. In nucleotides, the CDR3 is TGTGCCAGCACCCCTCATCTGGGGGCCGGCGGGGAGCTGTTTTTT. Translating gives CASTPHLGAGGELFF.

This clone was counted once. V is TRBV9 and J is TRBJ2-3; 8 bases line up with TRBD2. With V trimmed by 3 bases and J by 1 base, 7 bases remained unmatched. This CDR3 contains 16 residues. Germline V gene sequence: CDR1 SGDLS, CDR2 YYNGEE. The CDR3 DNA reads as TGTGCCAGCAGCGCACTCGAACTAGCGGGCACAGATACGCAGTATTTT. Protein product: CASSALELAGTDTQYF.

A few counts support this clone. The sample holds other DNA sequences that translate to the same CDR3. The V gene is TRBV7-3, the J gene TRBJ1-3, with 8 bases matching TRBD1. The CDR3 extends over 13 amino acids. Germline loops: CDR1 SGHTA, CDR2 FQGTGA. V trimming: 8 bases; J trimming: 2 bases; junction bases outside the gene matches: 2. DNA for the CDR3: TGTGCCAGCGCCAGGGGGCCTGGAAACACCATATATTTT. Its protein is CASARGPGNTIYF.

This chain uses TRBV5-6 with TRBJ1-4; D is ambiguous. CDR1 is SGHDT, CDR2 YYEEEE, per germline. The V end lost 6 bases, the J end lost 7 bases, and 16 bases lay between the germline ends. The CDR3 covers 14 residues. This CDR3 reads CASNLGRNSEKLFF. CDR3 sequence (DNA): TGTGCCAGCAACCTTGGGAGGAACAGTGAAAAACTGTTTTTT. Full variable domain (outside the CDR3, taken from reference TRBV5-6 and TRBJ1-4): DAGVTQSPTHLIKTRGQQVTLRCSPKSGHDTVSWYQQALGQGPQFIFQYYEEEERQRGNFPDRFSGHQFPNYSSELNVNALLLGDSALYLCASNLGRNSEKLFFGSGTQLSVL.

The chain joins TRBV30 to TRBJ2-1; 11 positions agree with TRBD2. The CDR3 spans 14 residues. CDR1 and CDR2 from the germline V gene are GTSNPN and SVGIG (reference sequence). The V and J ends lost 3 bases and 5 bases, in that order; junction bases with no gene match: 3. CDR3 protein: CAWSPGLADNEQFF. The CDR3 coding sequence is TGTGCCTGGAGCCCGGGACTAGCGGACAATGAGCAGTTCTTC.